Presented here are 32 T cell receptor beta chains from one specimen sequenced in a study of Ad26.COV2.S vaccination and SARS-CoV-2 variants. Regarding treatment: 19 received Ad26.COV2.S at low or high dose, single or two shots; about 5 received placebo; per-sample allocation not given. At day 63 after the first vaccine or placebo injection, samples were drawn. Sequencing used immunoSEQ multiplex PCR; TCRdb keeps in-frame clones, though not all of them. The sample has 300,000 to 400,000 clones, roughly 84% seen once; the top ten hold 1.9%. The material was peripheral blood, obtained in a trial of Ad26.COV2.S vaccine versus placebo. These receptors all come from a person between 18 and 65 years old who received the Ad26.COV2.S COVID-19 vaccine or a placebo.

V gene TRBV9 combines with J gene TRBJ2-5, with TRBD1 identical over 8 bases. V was pared by 4 bases and J by 1 base, with 3 bases of the junction left unmatched. CDR3 length equals 14 residues. Germline lookup yields CDR1 SGDLS and CDR2 YYNGEE. CDR3 amino acids: CASSRGQGQETQYF. DNA for the CDR3: TGTGCCAGCAGCCGAGGACAGGGCCAAGAGACCCAGTACTTC.

The V and J genes are TRBV7-2 and TRBJ2-1, with 11 bases aligning to TRBD2. Germline values: CDR1 SGHTA, CDR2 FQGNSA. The trim removed 4 bases at V and 14 bases at J, leaving 4 bases unmatched. The CDR3 is 12 residues long. The chain's CDR3 is CASSSLAGAKFF. The CDR3 coding sequence is TGTGCCAGCAGCTCACTAGCGGGGGCTAAGTTCTTC.

The rearrangement links TRBV2 to TRBJ2-5, with 7 bases identical to TRBD1. V shed 6 bases, J shed 2 bases, and the junction held 3 bases outside the gene matches. Germline V CDR1 and CDR2: SNHLY, FYNNEI. The CDR3 is 13 residues long. The CDR3 DNA is TGTGCCAGCAGCGTGGACAGGCAAGAGACCCAGTACTTC. Its translation is CASSVDRQETQYF. The whole variable domain, remainder taken from reference TRBV2 and TRBJ2-5, is EPEVTQTPSHQVTQMGQEVILRCVPISNHLYFYWYRQILGQKVEFLVSFYNNEISEKSEIFDDQFSVERPDGSNFTLKIRSTKLEDSAMYFCASSVDRQETQYFGPGTRLLVL.

The V call is TRBV10-3, the J call TRBJ2-7; 9 bases align to TRBD1. Losses at the gene ends were 6 bases for V and 1 base for J; bases not matched to a gene: 7. The CDR3 contains 15 residues. Germline V gene lookup returns CDR1 ENHRY and CDR2 SYGVKD. CDR3: CAIRSGTGTSYEQYF. CDR3 bases: TGTGCCATCAGATCCGGGACAGGGACATCCTACGAGCAGTACTTC.

V usage is TRBV24-1 and J usage is TRBJ1-1, with D uncertain. Germline CDR1 and CDR2: KGHDR and SFDVKD. The length of the CDR3 is 11 residues. V lost 9 bases and J 6 bases, leaving 10 bases between the germline ends. CDR3 protein: CATLDFAEAFF. The CDR3 DNA sequence: TGTGCCACCCTCGACTTCGCTGAAGCTTTCTTT.

This clone came up once. The chain is built from TRBV15 and TRBJ1-1; 9 bases fit TRBD1. The CDR3 runs to 14 residues. V dropped 4 bases and J dropped 3; count of bases not matched to a gene: 3. Germline CDR1 reads LNHNV; CDR2 reads YYDKDF (reference sequence). CDR3 nucleotide sequence: TGTGCCACCAGCATCGACAGGGGGTACACTGAAGCTTTCTTT. Translated: CATSIDRGYTEAFF.

The rearrangement uses TRBV6-5 and TRBJ2-3; 9 bases are a match to TRBD1. Germline-derived CDR1 and CDR2 are MNHEY and SVGAGI. The CDR3 loop spans 15 amino acids. V shed 4 bases and J 2 bases; nucleotides not matched to a gene: 4. The CDR3 loop reads CASSLGQGHTDTQYF. DNA for the CDR3: TGTGCCAGCAGTTTGGGACAGGGACACACAGATACGCAGTATTTT.

The chain couples TRBV19 to TRBJ1-5; 7 bases match TRBD1. V dropped 4 bases and J dropped 4; count of bases not matched to a gene: 10. CDR1 and CDR2 from the germline V gene are LNHDA and SQIVND (reference sequence). The CDR3 is 16 residues long. The chain's CDR3 is CASSTNRGRANQPQHF. DNA of the CDR3: TGTGCCAGTAGTACTAACAGGGGTCGGGCGAATCAGCCCCAGCATTTT.

The V call is TRBV7-2, the J call TRBJ2-3; TRBD1 matches at 8 bases. The germline V gene encodes CDR1 SGHTA and CDR2 FQGNSA. The trim removed 5 bases at V and 5 bases at J, leaving 3 bases unmatched. The CDR3 runs to 13 residues. The DNA for the CDR3 is TGTGCCAGCAGCGCGGGGACAGGAGATACGCAGTATTTT. This codes for CASSAGTGDTQYF.

The chain carries TRBV7-9 and TRBJ1-3; D may be TRBD1 (6 bases). The CDR3 consists of 17 residues. Germline V lookup: CDR1 SEHNR, CDR2 FQNEAQ (reference sequence). V shed 0 bases and J shed 2 bases, with 14 bases lying between them. CDR3 amino acids: CASSLASRGHPGNTIYF. CDR3 DNA: TGTGCCAGCAGCTTAGCGTCCAGGGGCCACCCTGGAAACACCATATATTTT.

This chain uses TRBV2 with TRBJ2-5, with D possibly called TRBD1 or TRBD2 (5 bases each). The V gene's germline CDR1 is SNHLY and CDR2 FYNNEI. This CDR3 spans 13 amino acids. With 8 bases removed from V and 2 bases from J, the gap between germline ends came to 12 bases. The CDR3 reads CASAGAIQETQYF. The CDR3 nucleotides read TGTGCCAGCGCCGGGGCGATACAAGAGACCCAGTACTTC.

The rearrangement joins TRBV30 to TRBJ1-2; D perhaps matches TRBD1 (5 bases). The CDR3 extends over 16 amino acids. V was trimmed by 0 bases and J by 1 base, leaving 15 bases between them. CDR1 and CDR2 (germline): GTSNPN, SVGIG (reference sequence). DNA of the CDR3: TGTGCCTGGAGTGTACTGGGGAGACAGCGTAACTATGGCTACACCTTC. The encoded protein is CAWSVLGRQRNYGYTF.

The rearrangement uses TRBV9 and TRBJ2-7, with TRBD1 as a possible D gene (6 bases). V was trimmed by 4 bases and J by 1 base, leaving 12 bases between them. CDR1 and CDR2 (germline): SGDLS, YYNGEE. The CDR3 is made up of 14 amino acids. CDR3 protein: CASSRTDLSYEQYF. As DNA, the CDR3 is TGTGCCAGCAGCAGGACAGATTTATCCTACGAGCAGTACTTC. The variable domain in full, completed from reference TRBV9 and TRBJ2-7, reads DSGVTQTPKHLITATGQRVTLRCSPRSGDLSVYWYQQSLDQGLQFLIQYYNGEERAKGNILERFSAQQFPDLHSELNLSSLELGDSALYFCASSRTDLSYEQYFGPGTRLTVT.

The V gene is TRBV5-4, the J gene TRBJ2-2; 10 bases are a match to TRBD2. Trimming removed 4 bases from V and 7 bases from J; junction bases left unmatched: 10. CDR3 size: 16 residues. Germline CDR1 reads SGHNT; CDR2 reads YYREEE (reference sequence). The CDR3 DNA follows: TGTGCCAGCAGCGAAAAGCGGGGGGGCCGGATCGGGGAGCTGTTTTTT. Translating it yields CASSEKRGGRIGELFF.

The genes are TRBV27 and TRBJ2-5, with TRBD1 identical over 10 bases. Germline-derived CDR1 and CDR2 are MNHEY and SMNVEV (reference sequence). V lost 7 bases, J lost 4 bases, and 12 bases stayed unmatched. The CDR3 has 16 amino acids. The CDR3 DNA is TGTGCCAGCAATCCTAGGACAGGGGGGAGCGGAGAGACCCAGTACTTC. Its translation: CASNPRTGGSGETQYF.

The rearrangement uses TRBV4-3 and TRBJ2-7; a possible D gene is TRBD1 (6 bases). V lost 2 bases to trimming and J lost 4 bases, with 12 bases between them. The CDR3 loop spans 14 amino acids. Germline CDR1 and CDR2: LGHNA and YSLEER. CDR3 nucleotide sequence: TGCGCCAGCAGCCAAACCTCTCAGGGGTACGAGCAGTACTTC. It encodes CASSQTSQGYEQYF.

The rearrangement joins TRBV19 to TRBJ2-1; D assignment may be TRBD1 or TRBD2 (6 bases each). The CDR3 is made up of 16 amino acids. V was shortened by 0 bases and J by 5 bases, with 14 bases between the two germline ends. Per germline, CDR1 LNHDA and CDR2 SQIVND (reference sequence). The CDR3 DNA follows: TGTGCCAGTAGTATAGAGGAGGGGGGTTTGGACAATGAGCAGTTCTTC. Translation gives CASSIEEGGLDNEQFF.

V gene TRBV6-5 combines with J gene TRBJ2-3, with 7 bases aligning to TRBD2. V shed 6 bases and J 2 bases; nucleotides not matched to a gene: 2. This CDR3 region has 13 residues. Germline CDR1 MNHEY, CDR2 SVGAGI. CDR3 coding DNA: TGTGCCAGCAGACGGGGGGTCACAGATACGCAGTATTTT. It specifies CASRRGVTDTQYF.

The V call is TRBV27, the J call TRBJ2-2; 10 bases map to TRBD1. Germline assignment: CDR1 MNHEY and CDR2 SMNVEV (reference sequence). The CDR3 totals 16 residues. Losses at the gene ends were 4 bases for V and 6 bases for J; bases not matched to a gene: 8. Here the CDR3 reads CASSSGDRGSAGELFF. CDR3 DNA: TGTGCCAGCAGTTCTGGGGACAGGGGTTCGGCCGGGGAGCTGTTTTTT.

V usage is TRBV3-1 (or the pseudogene TRBV3-2) and J usage is TRBJ2-5, with D perhaps TRBD1 (6 bases). The length of the CDR3 is 16 residues. V lost 4 bases to trimming and J lost 1 base, with 16 bases between them. Looked up from germline, CDR1 is LGHDT and CDR2 is YNNKEL (reference sequence). CDR3 sequence: CASSPKVARGQETQYF. CDR3 bases: TGTGCCAGCAGCCCGAAGGTGGCCAGGGGCCAAGAGACCCAGTACTTC.

The CDR3 reads CASSLAGTVFQETQYF. The CDR3 DNA reads TGTGCCAGCAGCTTGGCCGGAACAGTCTTCCAAGAGACCCAGTACTTC. The chain has TRBV5-4 and TRBJ2-5; the D is unclear. Germline loops: CDR1 SGHNT, CDR2 YYREEE (reference sequence). Trimming took 0 bases from V and 1 from J, leaving 13 bases between them. The CDR3 is made up of 16 amino acids.

This chain joins TRBV2 and TRBJ2-2, with 8 bases aligning to TRBD1. Germline CDR1 reads SNHLY; CDR2 reads FYNNEI. Trimming cost V 7 bases and J 4 bases; bases outside gene matches: 14. The CDR3 loop spans 17 amino acids. The CDR3, as DNA: TGTGCCAGCACAACTCCCGGGGGACAGGTCTTCACCGGGGAGCTGTTTTTT. This translates into CASTTPGGQVFTGELFF.

V and J are TRBV11-2 and TRBJ1-6; the D gene is possibly TRBD1 (5 bases). The CDR3 runs to 14 residues. CDR1 SGHAT and CDR2 FQNNGV come from the germline V gene. Trimming removed 2 bases from V and 5 bases from J, with 7 bases in between. CDR3 nucleotide sequence: TGTGCCAGCAGCTTACGGGGGGATAATTCACCCCTCCACTTT. This translates into CASSLRGDNSPLHF. The whole variable domain, remainder taken from reference TRBV11-2 and TRBJ1-6, is EAGVAQSPRYKIIEKRQSVAFWCNPISGHATLYWYQQILGQGPKLLIQFQNNGVVDDSQLPKDRFSAERLKGVDSTLKIQPAKLEDSAVYLCASSLRGDNSPLHFGNGTRLTVT.

The chain carries TRBV5-4 and TRBJ1-2; no definite D call. The V gene's germline CDR1 is SGHNT and CDR2 YYREEE (reference sequence). V was clipped by 0 bases and J by 1 base, with 7 bases between them. The CDR3 runs 14 residues. CDR3 sequence (DNA): TGTGCCAGCAGCTTGGCAGCGTTTAACTATGGCTACACCTTC. Its protein is CASSLAAFNYGYTF.

The genes are TRBV11-3 and TRBJ2-1, with D perhaps TRBD1 or TRBD2 (5 bases each). The CDR3 extends over 13 amino acids. The V and J ends lost 6 bases and 8 bases respectively, with 14 bases between them. The germline gives CDR1 SGHNT, CDR2 YENEEA. The DNA for the CDR3 is TGTGCCAGCAGGGAAGAATCGGGGCATGAGCAGTTCTTC. Protein product: CASREESGHEQFF.

The chain combines TRBV6-5 with TRBJ1-5, with D unclear. Trimming took 6 bases from V and 3 from J, leaving 6 bases between them. CDR3 length: 12 amino acids. Germline CDR1 is MNHEY and CDR2 is SVGAGI. DNA of the CDR3: TGTGCCAGCAGCCAAATCAATCAGCCCCAGCATTTT. Its protein is CASSQINQPQHF.

The rearrangement links TRBV30 to TRBJ2-3; TRBD2 matches at 13 bases. The CDR3 is made up of 17 amino acids. V was pared by 5 bases and J by 1 base, with 9 bases of the junction left unmatched. Germline CDR1 is GTSNPN and CDR2 is SVGIG (reference sequence). The CDR3 reads CAWGLAGAYHGTDTQYF. The CDR3 DNA follows: TGTGCCTGGGGACTAGCGGGGGCCTACCATGGCACAGATACGCAGTATTTT.

The chain recombines TRBV10-3 with TRBJ1-4; TRBD1 agrees at 7 bases. The CDR3 loop spans 16 amino acids. Germline lookup yields CDR1 ENHRY and CDR2 SYGVKD. The ends lost 6 bases at V and 4 bases at J; junction bases unmatched: 11. CDR3 in DNA: TGTGCCATCAGCTCTACAACAGGGGCTGATAATGAAAAACTGTTTTTT. It specifies CAISSTTGADNEKLFF.

The rearrangement links TRBV5-1 to TRBJ2-2; no reliable D call. The length of the CDR3 is 15 residues. V lost 0 bases, J lost 4 bases, and 10 bases lay in between. Germline CDR1 is SGHRS and CDR2 is YFSETQ. CDR3 region: CASSLVSQSTGELFF. The DNA of the CDR3 is TGCGCCAGCAGCTTGGTGAGTCAGAGCACCGGGGAGCTGTTTTTT.

The genes are TRBV2 and TRBJ2-1; D is ambiguous. Per germline, CDR1 SNHLY and CDR2 FYNNEI. This CDR3 has 13 residues. V lost 6 bases and J lost 4, with 10 bases in between. The CDR3 region has the DNA TGTGCCAGCAGGTACGATCATTACAATGAGCAGTTCTTC. The encoded protein is CASRYDHYNEQFF. The full variable domain, in which reference TRBV2 and TRBJ2-1 provide the parts outside the CDR3, is EPEVTQTPSHQVTQMGQEVILRCVPISNHLYFYWYRQILGQKVEFLVSFYNNEISEKSEIFDDQFSVERPDGSNFTLKIRSTKLEDSAMYFCASRYDHYNEQFFGPGTRLTVL.

The V call is TRBV27, the J call TRBJ1-1, with no clear D. Trimming removed 3 bases at V and 3 bases at J, with 14 bases between. CDR3 length: 15 amino acids. In germline, CDR1 is MNHEY, CDR2 SMNVEV (reference sequence). Here the CDR3 reads CASSFSRERHTEAFF. The CDR3 DNA follows: TGTGCCAGCAGTTTTTCAAGGGAGAGGCACACTGAAGCTTTCTTT.

V and J are TRBV5-6 and TRBJ2-2; unclear D gene. Trimming removed 5 bases at V and 0 bases at J, with 17 bases between. The CDR3 contains 17 residues. Germline CDR1 SGHDT, CDR2 YYEEEE. The CDR3 protein is CASSLPSAASNTGELFF. Written as DNA, the CDR3 is TGTGCCAGCAGTCTGCCCTCGGCCGCCTCGAACACCGGGGAGCTGTTTTTT.